The 5 T cell receptor beta chains given below trace back to one sample, sequenced in a study of tumor and adjacent non-tumor tissue in lung cancer. RNA was extracted from bulk tissue without any cell sorting. Distant lung tissue was collected more than 3 cm away from the tumor edge. The library came from three nested PCR rounds adapted from ARM-PCR protocols. TCRdb reprocessed the multiplex PCR reads via MiXCR and lists one record per CDR3 protein. Among approximately 100,000 distinct CDR3 sequences, about 62% were seen once, and the ten largest hold roughly a fifth. The source material was distant non-tumor lung tissue. These receptors all come from a man aged 25 to 45 with non-small cell lung cancer.

For the CDR3, the DNA is TGCAGTACCGAACAGCTTCGACAGGCCTTCTTT. It yields the protein CSTEQLRQAFF. The chain has TRBV20-1 and TRBJ1-1; possibly TRBD1 for D (6 bases). This CDR3 is built from 11 residues. Per germline, CDR1 DFQATT and CDR2 SNEGSKA (reference sequence). V was cut by 8 bases and J by 14 bases, with 21 bases left in between.

V is TRBV5-1 and J is TRBJ1-1; 9 bases map to TRBD1. This CDR3 contains 14 residues. In germline, CDR1 is SGHRS, CDR2 YFSETQ. V lost 3 bases, J lost 1 base, and 1 base stayed unmatched. The CDR3 DNA follows: TGCGCCAGCAGCTGGGGACAGGGGAACACTGAAGCTTTCTTT. This codes for CASSWGQGNTEAFF. The variable domain in full, completed from reference TRBV5-1 and TRBJ1-1, reads KAGVTQTPRYLIKTRGQQVTLSCSPISGHRSVSWYQQTPGQGLQFLFEYFSETQRNKGNFPGRFSGRQFSNSRSEMNVSTLELGDSALYLCASSWGQGNTEAFFGQGTRLTVV.

This clonotype occurred a few times. A much larger clonotype is one base distant, so this may be a read error. The chain recombines TRBV20-1 with TRBJ2-1; TRBD2 matches 9 bases. The length of the CDR3 is 16 residues. Trimming cost V 0 bases and J 3 bases; bases outside gene matches: 6. The germline gives CDR1 DFQATT, CDR2 SNEGSKA (reference sequence). The CDR3 DNA reads TGCAGTGCTAGAGATCAGGAGCGGGAGGACTACAATGAGCAGTTCTTC. It is translated as CSARDQEREDYNEQFF.

In regard to this clonotype: One end of the junction fails to match germline, which may point to a read error. V gene TRBV20-1 combines with J gene TRBJ2-4; 11 nucleotides agree with TRBD2. This CDR3 is built from 15 residues. Per germline, CDR1 DFQATT and CDR2 SNEGSKA (reference sequence). CDR3 in amino acids: CGARAETSGKNTQYF. CDR3 bases: TGCGGTGCTAGAGCCGAGACTAGCGGGAAAAACACTCAGTACTTC.

This clonotype was counted between two and nine times. Since a much larger clone is just one base distant, this may be a read error. The J gene is TRBJ1-5, the V gene TRBV4-2; D call uncertain. The CDR3 spans 16 residues. CDR1 and CDR2 (germline): LGHNA, YNFKEQ. CDR3 in amino acids: CASSQVTANSDQPQHF. The CDR3 bases are TGTGCCAGCAGCCAAGTAACAGCTAATAGCGATCAGCCCCAGCATTTT.